This T cell receptor beta chain was found in a study of shared clonotypes between healthy human individuals. For this clone: Other nucleotide sequences from this sample produce the same CDR3.

The assay was immunoSEQ multiplex PCR, and TCRdb's table has in-frame clones only and misses some. The sample contains 1,400,000 or so clones, less than 99% of which appear only once. CDR3 length: 13 residues. V lost 4 bases to trimming and J lost 2 bases, with 10 bases between them. In germline, CDR1 is SGHRS, CDR2 YFSETQ. Sample: naive CD4+ T cells sorted from blood. Subset in this sample: CD45RA+ positively selected. This sequence originates from a man between 25 and 39 years old in good health. The J gene is TRBJ2-7, the V gene TRBV5-1; TRBD1 or TRBD2 may be the D gene (5 bases each). CDR3 nucleotides: TGCGCCAGCAGCGGGCAGGGAGCCTACGAGCAGTACTTC. It specifies CASSGQGAYEQYF. The whole variable domain, remainder taken from reference TRBV5-1 and TRBJ2-7, is KAGVTQTPRYLIKTRGQQVTLSCSPISGHRSVSWYQQTPGQGLQFLFEYFSETQRNKGNFPGRFSGRQFSNSRSEMNVSTLELGDSALYLCASSGQGAYEQYFGPGTRLTVT.